This T cell receptor beta chain was retrieved from a study of cytomegalovirus exposure and HLA in healthy donors (dated by TCRdb to 2016 to 2017). Notes on the research overall: An earlier analysis of roughly 630 of the donors reported approximately 300 Gb of sequence data and some 100 million unique TCR beta sequences from about 200 million T cells. Rather than drawing on any new phenotypic data, the later analysis identified candidate immune exposures from TCR beta sequences and the way those sequences occurred across donors. In an earlier analysis of 500 to 650 of the donors, high-throughput TCR beta sequencing was used to judge whether each TCR beta V gene segment behaved as functional or pseudogenic. Every repertoire in the discovery cohort had been generated on one and the same sequencing platform. The study profiled the T cell repertoires of under 700 subjects by immunosequencing and related them to cytomegalovirus serostatus. High-throughput TCR immunosequencing, statistical association of individual TCRs with disease status, and machine learning were combined to predict cytomegalovirus infection status. The number of donors typed differed by locus, with roughly 629-640 for A, B, C, DRB1 and DQB1, roughly 520 for DQA1, approximately 580 for DPA1, and some 450 for DPB1. Alongside the repertoire data, information on donor age, sex, ethnicity and CMV serostatus was compiled. A later analysis re-analyzed previously published TCR beta repertoires from 660 or so donors and added high-resolution HLA genotyping to study TCR occurrence patterns. A later genetic analysis used genome-wide SNP genotypes for about three fifths of the 666 donors, treating that subset as a discovery cohort. A handful of DR-DQ haplotypes were handled as single units for association and clustering because linkage in the cohort was strong. Across roughly 420 genotyped donors of the cohort, an average of roughly 250,000 unique TCR beta nucleotide sequences per donor were sequenced, and roughly 18% of those sequences were non-productive. The study aimed to test whether cataloging public T cell receptors could reveal signatures of past pathogen exposure. In addition to the first cohort of approximately 650 subjects, a separate validation cohort of 120 different subjects was used. Of the 350 to 450 genotyped donors, over 70% fell in the genetic ancestry cluster associated with self-reported Caucasian donors. HLA typing covered class I and class II loci at four-digit resolution. Approximately 300 gigabases of sequencing data and around 88 million unique TCR sequences made up an early release that covered approximately 620 HLA-typed donors. Points the paper makes about the study in general: In this cohort, only TCR beta chains were sequenced, and detectable features were limited by the absence of alpha or paired-chain data. In vitro tests confirmed that three of the cytomegalovirus-associated TCR beta chains recognize cytomegalovirus antigens. In a later analysis, around 15,000 TCR beta sequences were associated with specific HLA alleles at a false discovery rate of 0.05. Immune exposure information for the cohort was limited to CMV serostatus. Several of the top co-occurrence clusters appeared to be linked to parvovirus B19, influenza, CMV and Epstein-Barr virus, according to a later analysis. Compared with the approximately 710-donor mean, donors in an Asian-associated ancestry cluster had fewer N-insertions in productive TCRs, according to a later genetic analysis. A further reported finding was that TCR beta sequences accurately predicted the HLA-A and HLA-B alleles for most subjects in the first cohort. Assigning TCR associations to individual alleles was difficult when HLA alleles, especially DR and DQ, strongly co-occurred. A cluster of highly shared sequence variants was judged likely to be a technical artifact of the sequencing pipeline. V-gene and J-gene trimming of TCR beta chains was associated with a missense DCLRE1C variant in a later genetic analysis, and the association was replicated in an independent cohort. The classifier was reported to diagnose cytomegalovirus status with high specificity and sensitivity in both the original and validation cohorts. It was suggested by the authors that the approach could potentially be generalized to other disease states and immunological phenotypes. A total of 150 or so TCR beta chains were listed by the study as associated with cytomegalovirus. In a later analysis, HLA-associated TCR beta chains were found to be more clonally expanded and to have lower generation probabilities than equally common non-associated chains. Because HLA typing was unavailable for some donors at each locus, only the typed subset was used in association tests. Because counts were too low, around 18 rarely observed V segments, including chromosome 9 orphons, were left out of the earlier analysis of 500 to 650 of the donors. While some public TCRs were present in many individuals, most TCR sequences turned up only very rarely across donors. Most CMV-associated TCR beta chains appeared to be HLA-restricted in a later analysis, and the HLA associations seemed to be driven largely by CMV exposure. Linkage disequilibrium might explain the correlated functional status among segregating V segments, but an unknown experimental factor could not be ruled out. Broadly in line with IMGT annotations, most TCR beta V segments showed up in productive rearrangements about 87% or about 30% of the time in an earlier analysis of several hundred of the donors. In a later analysis, the rate of TCR association differed among HLA loci, with DRB1 alleles having the most associated TCRs and HLA-C alleles having the fewest. The presence/absence analyses assumed that sequencing depth was roughly uniform across donors, and that assumption may not be true.

In the case of this clone: The specificity of this receptor is unknown. No clone much larger than this one lies a single base away; base qualities are absent.

The library was prepared using the immunoSEQ multiplex PCR assay. A mixture of 60 forward primers for TCR Vbeta segments and 13 reverse primers for TCR Jbeta segments was used in the multiplex PCR. The CDR3 region of rearranged TCR beta genes was amplified from genomic DNA by a multiplex PCR assay. On the Illumina HiSeq System, the amplified TCR beta libraries were sequenced as 87-base-pair reads. Regarding the original processing steps: Across the 500 to 850 repertoires, a later analysis counted 78 million or so unique TCR beta chains, about 10 million of which were shared by at least two donors. Raw reads were error-corrected and collapsed into unique sequences with a nearest-neighbor algorithm that merged closely related sequences to remove PCR and sequencing errors. V, D and J gene segments were assigned by aligning CDR3 sequences to IMGT reference sequences. For a sequence to be retained, at least a six-nucleotide match to both a V gene segment and a J gene segment was required. A rearrangement counted as productive if the CDR3 had no stop codons and remained in frame with V and J, and every other rearrangement counted as non-productive. Following IMGT convention, CDR3 was defined as the stretch from the second conserved V-encoded cysteine up to the conserved J-encoded phenylalanine. The earlier analysis of approximately 500 of the donors excluded sequences that lacked an unambiguous match to a single V gene segment. In an earlier analysis of approximately 560 of the donors, a V segment was called functional when productive rearrangements were above 56.7%, and segregating when the standard deviation between donors exceeded 5%. To diagnose cytomegalovirus status from the catalog of TCR beta chain sequences, a statistical classification framework was built. A later analysis assigned V and J genes by comparing TCR nucleotide sequences with IMGT/GENE-DB human TR gene sequences. In a later analysis, CDR3 sequences and most-parsimonious VDJ recombination scenarios were assigned using the TCRdist pipeline. In a later analysis, each TCR beta chain was defined by its CDR3 amino acid sequence together with its V-gene family, and reads without a unique V-gene family were excluded. To address suspected cross-contamination and a sequencing artifact, a later analysis removed 550 to 750 highly shared, low-generation-probability nucleotide sequences. A later analysis calculated a clonal expansion index for each public chain from normalized within-repertoire ranks of inferred template counts. A later analysis computed generation probabilities with a VDJ recombination model fitted to out-of-frame rearrangements, and checked the results against IGoR. Hypergeometric tests were used in a later analysis to score TCR-TCR, TCR-HLA and TCR-CMV co-occurrence, with a repertoire-size bias correction applied to the TCR pairs. A later analysis estimated false discovery rates by permuting HLA or CMV assignments 20 times. In a later analysis, co-occurring TCRs were grouped with DBSCAN, and TCRdist sequence similarity was added when clustering was performed within HLA-allele-positive subsets. Repertoires with fewer than 30,000 or more than 120,000 public chains were left out of co-occurrence clustering, as were five repertoires with anomalous nucleotide sharing. What TCRdb holds here is the immuneACCESS table cut down to in-frame rearrangements. Part of the clones is not present; checked against another copy, under half of the missing clones reflect an unresolved V gene, and the others are unexplained. V, J and clone size are taken as reported in that table, and D and trimming were inferred from the DNA itself. A total of 95,000 to 150,000 clones appear in this sample, 60% to 85% of them only once. Of the sample, roughly 3.5% is held by the ten largest clones.

In total, roughly 670 healthy bone marrow donors made up the cohort. Cohort members were all nominally healthy when sampled, although unrecorded immune exposures were likely present. The donor tested CMV seropositive, placing the donor among the roughly 300 seropositive members of the cohort. A peripheral blood sample was collected from each donor, and TCR beta sequencing was performed on peripheral blood mononuclear cells. Genomic DNA extraction from the blood cell samples was performed with the Qiagen DNeasy Blood Extraction Kit. The source is a woman under 40 in good health and CMV-seropositive. Material for sequencing was PBMCs.

The DNA sequence is as follows: TGTGCCAGCAGTTTCCTGGGACTAGCGAACACAGATACGCAGTATTTT. Its protein reads: CASSFLGLANTDTQYF. This receptor chain uses TRBV27 and TRBJ2-3, and 10 junctional nucleotides match TRBD2. Per the germline V gene (reference sequence), MNHEY is the CDR1 and SMNVEV is the CDR2. The CDR3 contains 16 residues, cysteine and phenylalanine counted. Left in the record is the CDR3 DNA by itself, 48 bases read in frame from the first base. V is pruned by 3 bases and J by 2 bases, leaving 5 bases of the junction without a gene match.